The 5 T cell receptor beta chains listed next were all sequenced from one sample in a study of blood T cell repertoires in COVID-19. Profiled with immunoSEQ multiplex PCR; TCRdb holds only in-frame clones, not every one. Seen here are over 95,000 clones, roughly 79% observed once, and the top ten hold roughly a tenth. Sequencing was done on a sample of peripheral blood. The receptors originated from a human donor in a cohort sampled during active COVID-19.

The sample holds a few counts of this clone. The chain links TRBV28 to TRBJ1-5; tentatively, D is TRBD1 (5 bases). V lost 1 base and J lost 13, with 11 bases in between. Germline V gene sequence: CDR1 MDHEN, CDR2 SYDVKM. The CDR3 totals 12 residues. The CDR3 region is CASSLFQGSQHF. The CDR3 DNA reads as TGTGCCAGCAGTTTATTTCAGGGATCACAGCATTTT. The variable domain in full, completed from reference TRBV28 and TRBJ1-5, reads DVKVTQSSRYLVKRTGEKVFLECVQDMDHENMFWYRQDPGLGLRLIYFSYDVKMKEKGDIPEGYSVSREKKERFSLILESASTNQTSMYLCASSLFQGSQHFGDGTRLSIL.

This chain connects TRBV15 to TRBJ1-3; weak D call: TRBD1 (6 bases). The germline gives CDR1 LNHNV, CDR2 YYDKDF (reference sequence). There are 15 residues in the CDR3. Deletions cut 5 bases from V and 2 bases from J, with 13 bases between. CDR3 amino acids: CATSSLRTAGNTIYF. The CDR3 DNA reads as TGTGCCACCAGCTCGCTTAGGACAGCTGGAAACACCATATATTTT. Full variable domain (outside the CDR3, taken from reference TRBV15 and TRBJ1-3): DAMVIQNPRYQVTQFGKPVTLSCSQTLNHNVMYWYQQKSSQAPKLLFHYYDKDFNNEADTPDNFQSRRPNTSFCFLDIRSPGLGDTAMYLCATSSLRTAGNTIYFGEGSWLTVV.

V usage is TRBV6-2 or TRBV6-3 and J usage is TRBJ1-5, with 9 bases lining up with TRBD1. The ends lost 6 bases at V and 6 bases at J; junction bases unmatched: 15. The V gene's germline CDR1 is MNHEY and CDR2 SVGEGT. The CDR3 sequence is 17 residues long. As DNA, the CDR3 is TGTGCCAGCAGCCGTCCCGGGACAGGGACTGGGGTTCAGCCCCAGCATTTT. This sequence encodes CASSRPGTGTGVQPQHF.

This clone was counted only a few times. J is TRBJ1-2 and V is TRBV27, with D perhaps matching TRBD1 (5 bases). V lost 6 bases and J lost 4, with 15 bases in between. Germline CDR1 and CDR2: MNHEY and SMNVEV (reference sequence). The CDR3 is 14 amino acids. The CDR3 DNA sequence: TGTGCCAGCAGAAAAACAGGAGCTAGCTATGGCTACACCTTC. Amino acid sequence: CASRKTGASYGYTF.

The CDR3 region has the DNA TGTGCCAGCAGCCCAATCACAGAGACAGGGGCTGGCTACACCTTC. This encodes CASSPITETGAGYTF. The gene calls are TRBV2 and TRBJ1-2; 8 bases map to TRBD1. This CDR3 comprises 15 residues. J lost 7 bases, V lost 6 bases, and 13 bases had no gene match. CDR1 is SNHLY, CDR2 FYNNEI, per germline.